The sequence of this T cell receptor (beta chain) was determined in a study of cytomegalovirus exposure and HLA in healthy donors. Whole-study results and caveats: Later work found most CMV-associated TCR beta chains apparently HLA-restricted. Analysis was carried out at a later point, and it linked a missense DCLRE1C variant to TCR beta V- and J-gene trimming.

Worth noting for this clone: Its cognate antigen is unknown.

60 Vbeta and 13 Jbeta primers were used in PCR. The repertoire was sequenced with immunoSEQ multiplex PCR; TCRdb's copy has only in-frame clones and lacks some. The sample lists 90,000 to 95,000 clones; approximately 78% were seen once. The source of this sequence is a male donor in good health and CMV-seropositive. The sample comprised PBMCs.

CDR3 sequence reads: CASSVDSQGGYEQYF. DNA of the CDR3: TGTGCCAGCAGCGTAGACTCGCAGGGGGGCTACGAGCAGTACTTC. This chain uses TRBV9 with TRBJ2-7; possibly TRBD1 for D (7 bases). V lost 0 bases and J lost 3, with 13 bases in between. Germline V lookup: CDR1 SGDLS, CDR2 YYNGEE. The CDR3 is 15 residues long.